Shown below are 27 T cell receptor beta chains from a single sample sequenced in a study of blood T cell repertoires in COVID-19 (dated by TCRdb to about 2020). Library method: the immunoSEQ multiplex PCR assay. TCRdb carries this immuneACCESS record with in-frame sequences only. Its versions omit some clonotypes, under half of them owing to an unresolved V gene in the studies checked, with the rest unexplained. The sample profile shows over 150,000 clones; 91% of them were found once. Over 0.45% of the sample goes to the ten largest clones. The sample taken for sequencing was peripheral blood. These receptors all come from a man aged 50 to 60 with acute or convalescent COVID-19.

This clone was detected once. The J gene is TRBJ2-1, the V gene TRBV30, with TRBD2 matching 11 bases. The J segment lost 5 bases and the V segment lost 2 bases, leaving 17 bases of the junction unmatched. The CDR3 totals 19 residues. Per germline, CDR1 GTSNPN and CDR2 SVGIG (reference sequence). This CDR3 reads CAWSSSSPLAGGFNNEQFF. The CDR3 DNA reads TGTGCCTGGAGTTCCTCCTCTCCATTAGCGGGAGGGTTCAACAATGAGCAGTTCTTC.

The chain is built from TRBV10-1 and TRBJ1-2; no clear D. The CDR3 has 13 amino acids. CDR1 and CDR2 from the germline V gene are WNHNN and SYGVQD (reference sequence). V dropped 5 bases and J dropped 8 bases, with 15 bases sitting between them. CDR3 region: CASSQTTLGGYTF. CDR3 bases: TGCGCCAGCAGTCAGACAACCTTGGGCGGCTACACCTTC.

The gene calls are TRBV10-3 and TRBJ1-2, with a possible D match to TRBD1 (5 bases). Germline loops: CDR1 ENHRY, CDR2 SYGVKD. There are 16 residues in the CDR3. With 2 bases removed from V and 4 bases from J, the gap between germline ends came to 17 bases. The CDR3 DNA reads as TGTGCCATCAGTGAGACAGGTGACGCAGGGTCCTATGGCTACACCTTC. The encoded protein is CAISETGDAGSYGYTF.

The rearrangement uses TRBV11-2 and TRBJ2-2, with D uncertain. The germline gives CDR1 SGHAT, CDR2 FQNNGV. The CDR3 has 14 residues. V shed 1 base and J shed 7 bases, with 10 bases lying between them. The CDR3 sequence: CASSLVQTSGELFF. In DNA form, the CDR3 reads TGTGCCAGCAGCTTAGTCCAAACCAGCGGGGAGCTGTTTTTT.

Here the CDR3 DNA reads TGTGCCAGCAGCGTAGAGGCTCAGGTGTTCAACTATGGCTACACCTTC. Translating it yields CASSVEAQVFNYGYTF. This rearrangement joins TRBV9 to TRBJ1-2, with no clear D. This CDR3 spans 16 amino acids. V dropped 0 bases and J dropped 2 bases, with 14 bases sitting between them. Germline V gene data show CDR1 as SGDLS and CDR2 as YYNGEE. Full variable domain (rest looked up from reference TRBV9 and TRBJ1-2): DSGVTQTPKHLITATGQRVTLRCSPRSGDLSVYWYQQSLDQGLQFLIQYYNGEERAKGNILERFSAQQFPDLHSELNLSSLELGDSALYFCASSVEAQVFNYGYTFGSGTRLTVV.

The rearrangement uses TRBV7-2 and TRBJ1-1, with a tentative D call TRBD1 (6 bases). Trimming removed 1 base from V and 6 bases from J, with 15 bases in between. The CDR3 has 15 amino acids. Per germline, CDR1 SGHTA and CDR2 FQGNSA. The CDR3: CASSLVGGSWAEAFF. The CDR3 region has the DNA TGTGCCAGCAGCTTAGTTGGGGGCAGCTGGGCTGAAGCTTTCTTT.

The chain recombines TRBV27 with TRBJ2-1; 7 bases fit TRBD1. Unmatched junction bases numbered 7, after V lost 2 bases and J lost 0 bases. The CDR3 length is 17 residues. Germline values: CDR1 MNHEY, CDR2 SMNVEV (reference sequence). Here the CDR3 reads CASSLGLGQSSYNEQFF. CDR3 bases: TGTGCCAGCAGTTTAGGATTGGGACAGTCCTCCTACAATGAGCAGTTCTTC.

The chain recombines TRBV2 with TRBJ2-7; TRBD2 matches 7 bases. V shed 7 bases and J 3 bases; nucleotides not matched to a gene: 6. Looked up from germline, CDR1 is SNHLY and CDR2 is FYNNEI. The CDR3 covers 13 residues. The CDR3 DNA sequence: TGTGCCAGCACAGAGGCGGGAGTCTACGAGCAGTACTTC. Translating gives CASTEAGVYEQYF. The full variable domain, with the rest looked up from reference TRBV2 and TRBJ2-7, is EPEVTQTPSHQVTQMGQEVILRCVPISNHLYFYWYRQILGQKVEFLVSFYNNEISEKSEIFDDQFSVERPDGSNFTLKIRSTKLEDSAMYFCASTEAGVYEQYFGPGTRLTVT.

The V and J genes are TRBV6-5 and TRBJ1-1; D perhaps matches TRBD1 (6 bases). Germline CDR1 and CDR2: MNHEY and SVGAGI. The CDR3 has 14 residues. With 0 bases removed from V and 5 bases from J, the gap between germline ends came to 10 bases. The CDR3 DNA is TGTGCCAGCAGTTACTCCACAGGGCGAACTGAAGCTTTCTTT. Protein product: CASSYSTGRTEAFF.

The chain uses TRBV18 and TRBJ1-2; D remains unclear. CDR3 length: 14 amino acids. CDR1 and CDR2 (germline): KGHSH, LQKENI. Trimming took 0 bases from V and 2 from J, leaving 7 bases between them. DNA of the CDR3: TGTGCCAGCTCACCACCTAATGAGAACTATGGCTACACCTTC. Translating gives CASSPPNENYGYTF.

This sequence joins TRBV11-3 and TRBJ1-1, with D maybe TRBD1 (6 bases). V was pared by 5 bases and J by 1 base, with 8 bases between. Looked up from germline, CDR1 is SGHNT and CDR2 is YENEEA. This CDR3 is built from 13 residues. The CDR3 is CASSQGQNTEAFF. The CDR3 region has the DNA TGTGCCAGCAGCCAGGGGCAGAACACTGAAGCTTTCTTT.

This CDR3 is CAIRLRGGKDNEQFF. The CDR3 DNA reads TGTGCCATCAGGCTCCGCGGCGGGAAGGACAATGAGCAGTTCTTC. This sequence joins TRBV10-3 and TRBJ2-1, with D possibly being TRBD2 (6 bases). With 6 bases removed from V and 5 bases from J, the gap between germline ends came to 17 bases. Germline V CDR1 and CDR2: ENHRY, SYGVKD. The CDR3 is 15 residues long.

This rearrangement joins TRBV10-2 to TRBJ1-2; a weak D match, TRBD1 (5 bases). CDR3 length: 13 amino acids. Germline CDR1 and CDR2: WSHSY and SAAADI. V shed 10 bases and J shed 1 base, with 13 bases lying between them. The CDR3 DNA sequence: TGCGCCACCCAGGTAGACAGTAACTATGGCTACACCTTC. The encoded protein is CATQVDSNYGYTF.

The rearrangement links TRBV30 to TRBJ1-5, with TRBD1 matching 9 bases. V shed 2 bases and J 4 bases; nucleotides not matched to a gene: 3. The CDR3 totals 14 residues. Germline V gene sequence: CDR1 GTSNPN, CDR2 SVGIG (reference sequence). CDR3 nucleotide sequence: TGTGCCTGGAGTCCAGGACAGGGGAATCAGCCCCAGCATTTT. Translation gives CAWSPGQGNQPQHF. Supplemented by reference TRBV30 and TRBJ1-5, the full variable domain reads SQTIHQWPATLVQPVGSPLSLECTVEGTSNPNLYWYRQAAGRGLQLLFYSVGIGQISSEVPQNLSASRPQDRQFILSSKKLLLSDSGFYLCAWSPGQGNQPQHFGDGTRLSIL.

V usage is TRBV5-4 and J usage is TRBJ2-1; 9 bases map to TRBD2. J lost 8 bases, V lost 3 bases, and 6 bases had no gene match. Looked up from germline, CDR1 is SGHNT and CDR2 is YYREEE (reference sequence). The CDR3 extends over 14 amino acids. In DNA form, the CDR3 reads TGTGCCAGCAGCTCCAGGCCTAGCGGGGATGAGCAGTTCTTC. Its protein product is CASSSRPSGDEQFF. The full variable domain, rest sourced from reference TRBV5-4 and TRBJ2-1, is ETGVTQSPTHLIKTRGQQVTLRCSSQSGHNTVSWYQQALGQGPQFIFQYYREEENGRGNFPPRFSGLQFPNYSSELNVNALELDDSALYLCASSSRPSGDEQFFGPGTRLTVL.

CDR3 nucleotide sequence: TGTGCCAGCTCACCCGACAGCCGCTACAATGAGCAGTTCTTC. Translation: CASSPDSRYNEQFF. The chain is built from TRBV18 and TRBJ2-1, with D maybe TRBD1 (5 bases). V lost 3 bases, J lost 3 bases, and 9 bases lay in between. This CDR3 contains 14 residues. Germline CDR1 and CDR2: KGHSH and LQKENI.

V gene TRBV27 combines with J gene TRBJ2-1; the D gene is possibly TRBD1 (6 bases). The CDR3 loop spans 15 amino acids. Germline CDR1 and CDR2: MNHEY and SMNVEV (reference sequence). The V end lost 6 bases, the J end lost 3 bases, and 15 bases lay between the germline ends. The CDR3 is CASRILEGGYNEQFF. CDR3 sequence (DNA): TGTGCCAGCAGGATTCTGGAAGGGGGCTACAATGAGCAGTTCTTC.

J is TRBJ1-4 and V is TRBV11-3; tentatively, D is TRBD1 (5 bases). Trimming removed 1 base from V and 6 bases from J, with 12 bases in between. Germline CDR1 is SGHNT and CDR2 is YENEEA. CDR3 length equals 15 residues. CDR3 in DNA: TGTGCCAGCAGCTTAGGAACAGGAGAAGATGAAAAACTGTTTTTT. Residues: CASSLGTGEDEKLFF.

This clone was observed once. V is TRBV6-5 and J is TRBJ1-1; TRBD1 might be the D (6 bases). V shed 5 bases and J shed 3 bases, with 16 bases lying between them. Germline V gives CDR1 MNHEY, CDR2 SVGAGI. There are 15 residues in the CDR3. The CDR3 nucleotides are TGTGCCAGCAGTAACGATTTGGGGGCGGACACTGAAGCTTTCTTT. It yields the protein CASSNDLGADTEAFF.

The V and J genes are TRBV5-1 and TRBJ2-7; 9 positions match TRBD1. This CDR3 contains 17 residues. V lost 0 bases to trimming and J lost 5 bases; unmatched junction nucleotides: 12. Germline assignment: CDR1 SGHRS and CDR2 YFSETQ. CDR3 nucleotides: TGCGCCAGCAGCTTGGCACGACTAGGAGGGACAGGGAACGAGCAGTACTTC. Encoded protein: CASSLARLGGTGNEQYF.

This rearrangement joins TRBV6-1 to TRBJ2-1; 8 bases fit TRBD1. This CDR3 contains 16 residues. In germline, CDR1 is MNHNS, CDR2 SASEGT. V trimming: 4 bases; J trimming: 6 bases; junction bases outside the gene matches: 11. The CDR3 sequence: CASSARTGIGFNEQFF. CDR3 nucleotides: TGTGCCAGCAGTGCGAGGACAGGGATTGGGTTCAATGAGCAGTTCTTC.

The chain employs TRBV7-9 and TRBJ1-6; 7 positions agree with TRBD1. There are 15 residues in the CDR3. J was trimmed by 7 bases and V by 6 bases; bases with no gene match: 9. Germline V gene lookup returns CDR1 SEHNR and CDR2 FQNEAQ (reference sequence). The CDR3 DNA reads as TGTGCCAGCAGACAACCGGGACAGAGAAATTCACCCCTCCACTTT. It specifies CASRQPGQRNSPLHF.

The chain has TRBV6-2 or TRBV6-3 and TRBJ2-7; D is unresolved. V was pared by 0 bases and J by 3 bases, with 6 bases between. Germline CDR1 and CDR2: MNHEY and SVGEGT. The CDR3 spans 13 residues. CDR3 DNA: TGTGCCAGCAGTTACTCGCAGGTCTACGAGCAGTACGTC. Encoded protein: CASSYSQVYEQYV.

This rearrangement joins TRBV7-9 to TRBJ2-3; D is ambiguous. Trimming pared 5 bases from V and 1 base from J, leaving 7 bases between. Per germline, CDR1 SEHNR and CDR2 FQNEAQ (reference sequence). The CDR3 totals 13 residues. The CDR3 protein is CASSPRRTDTQYF. The DNA of the CDR3 is TGTGCCAGCAGCCCCCGTCGCACAGATACGCAGTATTTT.

This clone occurred a few times. This sample includes further DNA sequences coding for the same CDR3. This chain joins TRBV28 and TRBJ1-1; the match to TRBD1 covers 10 bases. Germline V gene lookup returns CDR1 MDHEN and CDR2 SYDVKM. This CDR3 is built from 14 residues. V dropped 5 bases and J dropped 5; count of bases not matched to a gene: 5. The CDR3 sequence is CASSGTGVRTEAFF. The CDR3, as DNA: TGTGCCAGCAGTGGGACAGGGGTCCGGACTGAAGCTTTCTTT.

This clone was observed a handful of times. The chain couples TRBV28 to TRBJ2-3; the match to TRBD2 covers 12 bases. The V and J ends lost 4 bases and 6 bases, in that order; junction bases with no gene match: 5. The CDR3 has 15 residues. Germline assignment: CDR1 MDHEN and CDR2 SYDVKM. This chain's CDR3 is CASSSPLAGGDTQYF. Written as DNA, the CDR3 is TGTGCCAGCAGTTCCCCGCTAGCGGGAGGGGATACGCAGTATTTT.

The V and J genes are TRBV24-1 and TRBJ2-3; TRBD2 agrees at 7 bases. The CDR3 totals 17 residues. Germline loops: CDR1 KGHDR, CDR2 SFDVKD. The V gene end was trimmed by 2 bases and the J gene end by 0 bases; junction bases not matched to a gene: 7. CDR3 DNA: TGTGCCACCAGTGATTGGGCTAGCGGCCCTAGCACAGATACGCAGTATTTT. Its protein is CATSDWASGPSTDTQYF.